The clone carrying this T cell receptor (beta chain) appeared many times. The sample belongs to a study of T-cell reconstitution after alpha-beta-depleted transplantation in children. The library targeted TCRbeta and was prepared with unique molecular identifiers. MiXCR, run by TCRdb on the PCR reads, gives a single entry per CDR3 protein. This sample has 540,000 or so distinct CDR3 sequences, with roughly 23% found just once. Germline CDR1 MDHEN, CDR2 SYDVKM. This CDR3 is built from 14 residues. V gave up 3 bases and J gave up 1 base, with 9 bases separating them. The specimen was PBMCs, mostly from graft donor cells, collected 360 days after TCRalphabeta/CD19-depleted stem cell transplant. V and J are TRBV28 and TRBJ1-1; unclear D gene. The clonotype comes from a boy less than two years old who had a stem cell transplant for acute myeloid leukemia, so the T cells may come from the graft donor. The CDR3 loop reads CASSFIGQNTEAFF. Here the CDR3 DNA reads TGTGCCAGCAGTTTTATAGGGCAGAACACTGAAGCTTTCTTT.